The subject of this entry is one TCR beta chain. Antigen: not known. Trimming removed 4 bases from V and 4 bases from J, with 12 bases in between. Germline assignment: CDR1 SGHRS and CDR2 YFSETQ. The CDR3 is 14 amino acids. The data were obtained in a study of T cell responses to AZD1222 COVID-19 vaccine. Broader study findings: It was only a handful of AZD1222 recipients who were seropositive at baseline. Of spike-specific TCRs, nearly half reportedly target regions left unmutated in variants.

The method was immunoSEQ multiplex PCR; TCRdb's version includes in-frame clones alone and lacks a portion of them. This sample has more than 120,000 clones; roughly nine tenths occur once, and the top ten carry 9% to 9.5%. The TCR was taken from an adult who received the AZD1222 COVID-19 vaccine. The chain joins TRBV5-1 to TRBJ2-1; tentatively, D is TRBD1 (6 bases). The source material was peripheral blood, sampled 28 days after the second AZD1222 dose. The CDR3 bases are TGCGCCAGCAGCCTCCGGGACACGTACAATGAGCAGTTCTTC. It specifies CASSLRDTYNEQFF.